This T cell receptor beta chain was documented in a study of technical replicates of blood from a few donors. The assay was immunoSEQ multiplex PCR, and TCRdb's table has in-frame clones only and misses some. The sample carries about 95,000 clones, about 95% recorded once. This CDR3 spans 14 amino acids. Germline V gene data show CDR1 as SGHTA and CDR2 as FQGTGA. V lost 4 bases, J lost 4 bases, and 13 bases lay in between. V is TRBV7-3 and J is TRBJ1-1; D is possibly TRBD1 (5 bases). The receptor comes from a human donor in good health. The material sequenced was T cells isolated from PBMCs. CDR3 amino acids: CASSSNSGGTEAFF. The CDR3 DNA is TGTGCCAGCAGCTCAAACTCGGGGGGCACTGAAGCTTTCTTT.